A selection of T cell receptor beta chains follows, all from one sample in a study of beta chain features in type 1 diabetes. TCRdb's copy holds only in-frame clones and misses some; the assay was immunoSEQ multiplex PCR. The sample has 630,000 or so clones; more than 13% are singletons. Sequencing input: naive CD4+ T cells from blood. The receptors were gathered from a man aged 18 to 30 with type 1 diabetes. Each CDR3 is given with its conserved first and last residue. The D gene is left open where the match is weak. Clone size is stated in some rows and not others, as once, few, many or a class when expanded.

v_gene	abundance	d_gene	j_gene	CDR3nt	CDR3aa
TRBV5-1	few	NA	TRBJ2-1	TGCGCCAGCTCCGGCGATGAGCAGTTCTTC	CASSGDEQFF
TRBV2	few	TRBD1	TRBJ2-1	TGTGCCAGCAGTGACGTACCGGGACAGGGGGTGTTCTTC	CASSDVPGQGVFF
TRBV21-1	many	NA	TRBJ2-7	TGTGCCAGCAGCCCCGGAATGGACCTAGACTTC	CASSPGMDLDF
TRBV27	NA	NA	TRBJ2-1	TGTGCCACCTCGAGGGAAGGACAGCTAATCTACAATGAGCAGTTCTTC	CATSREGQLIYNEQFF
TRBV2	NA	NA	TRBJ2-4	TGTGCCAGCAGTGACGAGATTGGTATGATTCAGTACTTC	CASSDEIGMIQYF
TRBV10-3	few	TRBD2	TRBJ2-3	TGTGCCATCACCCCTAGCGGGAGAGATACGCAGTATTTT	CAITPSGRDTQYF
TRBV4-1	few	NA	TRBJ1-4	TGCGCCAGCAGCCAATGGCGGAGTGAAAAACTGTTTTTT	CASSQWRSEKLFF
TRBV4-1	NA	NA	TRBJ2-5	TGCGCCAGCAGCCAAGCGGACCGGGAGACCCAGTACTTC	CASSQADRETQYF
TRBV6-5	few	TRBD2	TRBJ2-1	TGTGCCAGCAGTCCGATTAGCGGGGGGGCATATGAGCAGTTCTTC	CASSPISGGAYEQFF
TRBV7-2	few	NA	TRBJ1-2	TGTGCCAGCAGCTTAGGCGGGGGCTATGGCTACACCTTC	CASSLGGGYGYTF
TRBV7-9	NA	NA	TRBJ2-1	TGTGCCAGCAGCCCTCGGGGGAGCTCCTACAATGAGCAGTTCTTC	CASSPRGSSYNEQFF
TRBV19	NA	NA	TRBJ2-7	TGTGCCAGTTCTAAAACACCGAGCTCCTACGAGCAGTACTTC	CASSKTPSSYEQYF
TRBV19	few	NA	TRBJ2-1	TGTGCCAGTAGTATTGGTTGGCTCGCCAGGAGCTCCTACAATGAGCAGTTCTTC	CASSIGWLARSSYNEQFF
TRBV11-2	few	TRBD2	TRBJ2-7	TGTGCCAGCAGCTGGTCGGGGGGAACCTACGAGCAGTACTTC	CASSWSGGTYEQYF
TRBV27	NA	NA	TRBJ2-7	TGTGCCAGCAGCCCGTTTGAAGTCCCTTACTACGAGCAGTACTTC	CASSPFEVPYYEQYF
TRBV28	NA	NA	TRBJ2-3	TGTGCCAGCAGTTTGCCGGGGACAGATACGCAGTATTTT	CASSLPGTDTQYF
TRBV5-1	few	NA	TRBJ1-1	TGCGCCAGCAGCTTGGACCCGGCGAACACTGAAGCTTTCTTT	CASSLDPANTEAFF
TRBV19	NA	NA	TRBJ2-7	TGTGCCAGTAGTATTTTTGGGCGGAGTGAGCAGTACTTC	CASSIFGRSEQYF
TRBV29-1	few	NA	TRBJ1-4	TGCAGCGTGCAGGGGAAGAGCTTTGCTAATGAAAAACTGTTTTTT	CSVQGKSFANEKLFF
TRBV9	few	TRBD2	TRBJ2-1	TGTGCCAGCAGCGCTGGGGGGCTAGCGGGTCAGGGTGAGCAGTTCTTC	CASSAGGLAGQGEQFF
TRBV11-2	NA	TRBD2	TRBJ2-5	TGTGCCAGCAGCCCATGGACTAGCGGGGCGGAGACCCAGTACTTC	CASSPWTSGAETQYF
TRBV10-3	NA	TRBD2	TRBJ2-2	TGTGCCATCAGCGGTAGCGGGGGAAGGAACACCGGGGAGCTGTTTTTT	CAISGSGGRNTGELFF
TRBV7-2	NA	NA	TRBJ2-3	TGTGCCAGCAGCTTAGCCCTCACAGATACGCAGTATTTT	CASSLALTDTQYF
TRBV29-1	NA	NA	TRBJ2-5	TGCAGTACTGCGGGGGCGGGGGAGACCCAGTACTTC	CSTAGAGETQYF
TRBV4-1	NA	NA	TRBJ1-1	TGCGCCAGCAGCCGGCGCTCCAATCTAGAAGCTTTCTTT	CASSRRSNLEAFF
TRBV29-1	few	NA	TRBJ1-1	TGCAGCGTGGCCGGGGGAATAGGCACTGAAGCTTTCTTT	CSVAGGIGTEAFF
TRBV6-5	NA	NA	TRBJ1-2	TGTGCCAGCAGTTACTCATATGTACGGTATGGCTACACCTTC	CASSYSYVRYGYTF
TRBV2	NA	NA	TRBJ2-7	TGTGCCAGCAGTGTGTATATGGTCGGGAGCGACGAGCAGTACTTC	CASSVYMVGSDEQYF
TRBV7-2	few	TRBD2	TRBJ2-5	TGTGCCAGCAGCTCTGGGCCGGGGCTAGCGGGCTTGGAGACCCAGTACTTC	CASSSGPGLAGLETQYF
TRBV7-9	NA	NA	TRBJ1-5	TGTGCCAGCAGCCTACAGGGAAACAATCAGCCCCAGCATTTT	CASSLQGNNQPQHF
TRBV30	NA	NA	TRBJ2-2	TGTGCCTGGAGTCCAACTAGCCACCACCGGGAGCTGTTTTTT	CAWSPTSHHRELFF
TRBV6-5	NA	TRBD1	TRBJ2-3	TGTGCCAGCAAACGACAGGGCGGCACAGATACGCAGTATTTT	CASKRQGGTDTQYF
TRBV7-9	NA	NA	TRBJ2-2	TGTGCCAGCAGCTTCGGACCCTCCGTCGACACCGGGGAGCTGTTTTTT	CASSFGPSVDTGELFF
TRBV18	few	TRBD1	TRBJ2-5	TGTGCCAGCTCACCGGGACAGGCACAAGAGACCCAGTACTTC	CASSPGQAQETQYF
TRBV10-3	few	NA	TRBJ2-7	TGTGCCATCAGTGATTCGTCCTACGAGCAGTACTTC	CAISDSSYEQYF
TRBV30	few	NA	TRBJ1-5	TGTGCCTGGAGTGTATCACGGTCAGACCTTAGCAATCAGCCCCAGCATTTT	CAWSVSRSDLSNQPQHF
TRBV5-8	few	TRBD2	TRBJ2-6	TGTGCCAGCAGCATCGGCGGGAGGACTGGGGCCAACGTCCTGACTTTC	CASSIGGRTGANVLTF
TRBV5-6	once	NA	TRBJ1-5	TGTGCCAGCAGCAGGGAACAGGGTAGCAATCAGCCCCAGCATTTT	CASSREQGSNQPQHF
TRBV6-5	NA	NA	TRBJ2-1	TGTGCCAGCAGTAGACAGGGACTCGGTGGCAATGAGCAGTTCTTC	CASSRQGLGGNEQFF
TRBV7-2	NA	NA	TRBJ1-6	TGTGCCAGCAGCTTAGCGTTCGAGACAGATGAGTCACCCCTCCACTTT	CASSLAFETDESPLHF
TRBV9	NA	NA	TRBJ1-6	TGTGCCAGCAGCGTATTGGATTCACCCCTCCACTTT	CASSVLDSPLHF
TRBV7-9	NA	TRBD1	TRBJ2-5	TGTGCCAGCACCCTAATTTCGACAGGGGGAAGAGAGACCCAGTACTTC	CASTLISTGGRETQYF
TRBV2	NA	NA	TRBJ2-1	TGTGCCAGCAGACCCAGGGGGGTCTCCTACAATGAGCAGTTCTTC	CASRPRGVSYNEQFF
TRBV10-1	few	TRBD2	TRBJ2-3	TGCGCCAGCAGTGACGGGGGAGGGCCAGATACGCAGTATTTT	CASSDGGGPDTQYF
TRBV6-1	few	NA	TRBJ2-7	TGTGCCAGCAGTCCTCGGGAGGGGGCCGAGCAGTACTTC	CASSPREGAEQYF